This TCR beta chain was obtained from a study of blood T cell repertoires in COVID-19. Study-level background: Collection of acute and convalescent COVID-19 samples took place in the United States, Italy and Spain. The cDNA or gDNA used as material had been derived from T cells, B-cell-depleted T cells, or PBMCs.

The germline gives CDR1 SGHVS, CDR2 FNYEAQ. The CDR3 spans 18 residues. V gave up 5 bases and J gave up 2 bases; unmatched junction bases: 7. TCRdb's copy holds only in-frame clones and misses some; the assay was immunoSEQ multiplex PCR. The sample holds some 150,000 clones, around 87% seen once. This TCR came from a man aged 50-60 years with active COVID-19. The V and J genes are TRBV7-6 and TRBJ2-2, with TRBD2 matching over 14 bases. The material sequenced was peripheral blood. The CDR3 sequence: CASSPIGTSGGNTGELFF. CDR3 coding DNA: TGTGCCAGCAGCCCAATAGGGACTAGCGGGGGAAACACCGGGGAGCTGTTTTTT. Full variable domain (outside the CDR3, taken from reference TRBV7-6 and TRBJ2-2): GAGVSQSPRYKVTKRGQDVALRCDPISGHVSLYWYRQALGQGPEFLTYFNYEAQQDKSGLPNDRFSAERPEGSISTLTIQRTEQRDSAMYRCASSPIGTSGGNTGELFFGEGSRLTVL.